These 6 T cell receptor beta chains share one sample of origin, sequenced in a study of blood T cell repertoires in COVID-19 (dated by TCRdb to about 2020). Libraries came from the immunoSEQ multiplex PCR assay. As stored in TCRdb, this immuneACCESS dataset retains in-frame rearrangements with V and J assigned. A fraction of the clones does not appear; measured against another copy, unresolved V genes explain less than half of the discrepancy, and the remainder lacks a known reason. This sample gives a few hundred thousand clones in total; 70% to 90% of them show up just once. The ten largest clones capture roughly 4% of the sample. The sequenced material came from peripheral blood. The receptors were gathered from a woman aged 45-59 years with active or convalescent COVID-19.

V is TRBV28 and J is TRBJ2-2; 8 nucleotides align to TRBD1. J gave up 4 bases and V 8 bases, and 6 bases lay outside the gene matches. The CDR3 sequence is 14 residues long. Per germline, CDR1 MDHEN and CDR2 SYDVKM. CDR3 coding DNA: TGTGCCAGCCAATCGGGACAGGCCACCGGGGAGCTGTTTTTT. Residues: CASQSGQATGELFF.

The V and J genes are TRBV7-2 and TRBJ1-6; possible D gene TRBD1, 6 bases. Germline V gene sequence: CDR1 SGHTA, CDR2 FQGNSA. V shed 5 bases and J shed 7 bases, with 15 bases lying between them. There are 15 residues in the CDR3. The CDR3 bases are TGTGCCAGCAGCCACGACAGGCTGGCGAATTCACCCCTCCACTTT. This translates into CASSHDRLANSPLHF.

The rearrangement joins TRBV12-3 or TRBV12-4 to TRBJ1-1; D gene uncertain. The CDR3 length is 12 residues. The germline V and J ends were trimmed by 5 bases and 5 bases, with 9 bases remaining between them. CDR3 DNA: TGTGCCAGCAGTAAACCGCGTACTGAAGCTTTCTTT. Its protein product is CASSKPRTEAFF.

The genes are TRBV28 and TRBJ2-7, with 11 bases aligning to TRBD1. In germline, CDR1 is MDHEN, CDR2 SYDVKM. The CDR3 extends over 15 amino acids. Trimming at V came to 1 base and at J to 5 bases, leaving 4 bases not matched to a gene. CDR3 amino acids: CASSLSGTGGNEQYF. In DNA, the CDR3 is TGTGCCAGCAGTTTATCCGGGACAGGGGGGAACGAGCAGTACTTC.

J is TRBJ1-2 and V is TRBV18; 7 nucleotides agree with TRBD1. Germline V gene data show CDR1 as KGHSH and CDR2 as LQKENI. The CDR3 loop spans 13 amino acids. V lost 5 bases, J lost 4 bases, and 4 bases stayed unmatched. The CDR3 sequence: CASSARQGYGYTF. CDR3 nucleotide sequence: TGTGCCAGCTCAGCCCGACAGGGCTATGGCTACACCTTC.

This CDR3 reads CASSSRGLLRGYTF. In DNA, the CDR3 is TGTGCCAGCAGCTCACGCGGACTCCTACGGGGCTACACCTTC. The genes are TRBV6-2 or TRBV6-3 and TRBJ1-2; the D is unclear. The CDR3 loop spans 14 amino acids. The V end was cut by 6 bases, the J end by 8 bases, with 19 bases between. Germline-derived CDR1 and CDR2 are MNHEY and SVGEGT.